This T cell receptor beta chain was captured in a study of shared clonotypes between healthy human individuals. Study results and caveats: Sample collection involved blood only; tissue repertoires are likely different.

Ten immunoSEQ deep assay plates served to sequence unsorted PBMC DNA. The protocol was immunoSEQ multiplex PCR, while the TCRdb copy is restricted to in-frame clones and leaves out a portion. The sample holds about 500,000 clones; about 74% are singletons and the top ten take more than 10%. Participating donors were healthy, HIV-negative adults free of recent acute infections or vaccinations. Adult Caucasians living in Nashville, Tennessee made up all of the donors. CDR1 is SNHLY and CDR2 is FYNNEI in the germline V gene. V was trimmed by 3 bases and J by 4 bases, leaving 9 bases between them. The CDR3 runs 13 residues. To note about this clone: The antigen is not known.

Material for sequencing was PBMCs. This receptor was obtained from a woman aged 40 to 50 in good health. Some clones in this sample may be carry-over from other donors' samples. V gene TRBV2 combines with J gene TRBJ1-2; D is undetermined. Here the CDR3 reads CASSDRVSYGYTF. For the CDR3, the DNA is TGTGCCAGCAGTGACCGGGTGTCCTATGGCTACACCTTC.